Listed here is a single TCR beta chain. Its antigen is undetermined. Both intraepithelial and lamina propria lymphocytes were released by processing graft tissue. This specimen belongs to a study of graft-versus-host responses after intestinal transplantation. This CDR3 region has 14 residues. Germline CDR1 SGHTA, CDR2 FQGNSA. V lost 5 bases and J lost 3; bases outside the gene matches: 4. General study results and limits: Recipient marrow showed GvH clones, some seen first in ileum or blood.

Assay: immunoSEQ multiplex PCR; the TCRdb copy retains only in-frame clones and omits some. The sample consists of fewer than 15,000 clones, approximately 61% of them appearing once. The sample in question was ileum tissue, obtained around 94 weeks after intestinal transplantation. This sequence joins TRBV7-2 and TRBJ2-7; TRBD2 agrees at 10 bases. The TCR sequence derives from a human patient who received an intestinal transplant, so some T cells may come from the graft donor. For the CDR3, the DNA is TGTGCCAGCAGCGCGATAGCGGGGGGCTACGAGCAGTACTTC. Encoded protein: CASSAIAGGYEQYF.